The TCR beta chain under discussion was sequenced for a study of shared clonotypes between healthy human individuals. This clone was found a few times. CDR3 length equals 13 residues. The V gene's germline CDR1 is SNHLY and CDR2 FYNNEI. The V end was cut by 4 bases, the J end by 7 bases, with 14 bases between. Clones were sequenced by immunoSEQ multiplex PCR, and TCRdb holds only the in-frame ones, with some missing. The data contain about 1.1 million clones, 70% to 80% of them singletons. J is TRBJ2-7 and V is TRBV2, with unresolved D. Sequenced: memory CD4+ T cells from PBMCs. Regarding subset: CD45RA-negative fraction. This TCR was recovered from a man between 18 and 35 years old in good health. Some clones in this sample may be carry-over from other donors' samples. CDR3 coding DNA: TGTGCCAGCAGTGGGATGTATTTCAGGGAGCAGTACTTC. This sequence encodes CASSGMYFREQYF.